The 26 T cell receptor beta chains given below trace back to one sample, sequenced in a study of CD8+ T cells in alopecia areata. cDNA reverse transcribed from extracted RNA served as the sequencing template. Produced via immunoSEQ multiplex PCR; TCRdb's table is partial and in-frame only. In the table there are 200,000 to 250,000 clones, less than 75% of which are singletons. Documented treatment: oral pan-JAK inhibitor, 5-10 mg twice daily. The sequenced sample was CD4+ T cells sorted from blood, obtained at week 4, from a patient treated with tofacitinib. Receptor source: a human donor with alopecia areata.

CDR3 sequence reads: CASSLVTTSGANVLTF. CDR3 bases: TGTGCCAGCAGCTTGGTGACGACCTCTGGGGCCAACGTCCTGACTTTC. The chain combines TRBV5-6 with TRBJ2-6; D is uncertain. Trimming took 0 bases from V and 0 from J, leaving 7 bases between them. This CDR3 is built from 16 residues. From germline, CDR1 is SGHDT and CDR2 YYEEEE.

V gene TRBV29-1 combines with J gene TRBJ2-7; TRBD1 is a possible D gene (6 bases). CDR1 is SQVTM and CDR2 is ANQGSEA in the germline V gene. This CDR3 is built from 15 residues. V dropped 3 bases and J dropped 0 bases, with 15 bases sitting between them. This CDR3 is CSVEGAGAGSYEQYF. As DNA, the CDR3 is TGCAGCGTTGAGGGGGCAGGGGCGGGCTCCTACGAGCAGTACTTC.

The table lists this clone with a few counts. The chain links TRBV7-2 to TRBJ2-1; D is unresolved. Trimming stripped 5 bases from V and 1 base from J, with 12 bases between. The germline CDR1 and CDR2 sequences are SGHTA and FQGNSA. This CDR3 contains 15 residues. The CDR3 region is CASSPLGESYNEQFF. The CDR3 bases are TGTGCCAGCAGCCCCCTGGGCGAGTCCTACAATGAGCAGTTCTTC.

J is TRBJ2-4 and V is TRBV2; 9 bases line up with TRBD1. J gave up 7 bases and V 6 bases, and 7 bases lay outside the gene matches. The CDR3 sequence is 14 residues long. Looked up from germline, CDR1 is SNHLY and CDR2 is FYNNEI. The CDR3 here is CASSDRTGANIQYF. CDR3 sequence (DNA): TGTGCCAGCAGCGATAGGACAGGGGCGAACATTCAGTACTTC.

The chain combines TRBV13 with TRBJ1-1; D is ambiguous. V lost 5 bases, J lost 4 bases, and 8 bases lay in between. This CDR3 is built from 12 residues. The V gene's germline CDR1 is PRHDT and CDR2 FYEKMQ (reference sequence). CDR3 region: CASSRKFTEAFF. The CDR3 region has the DNA TGTGCCAGCAGCCGAAAGTTCACTGAAGCTTTCTTT.

The chain uses TRBV30 and TRBJ1-1, with TRBD1 identical over 8 bases. There are 16 residues in the CDR3. The germline V gene encodes CDR1 GTSNPN and CDR2 SVGIG (reference sequence). V was pared by 3 bases and J by 2 bases, with 11 bases of the junction left unmatched. CDR3 sequence (DNA): TGTGCCTGGAGCCTCGGACGGACAGGGAGAAACACTGAAGCTTTCTTT. It translates to CAWSLGRTGRNTEAFF.

This clone was detected a few times. V gene TRBV10-2 combines with J gene TRBJ2-2, with 9 bases aligning to TRBD1. The CDR3 has 13 amino acids. Unmatched junction bases numbered 3, after V lost 9 bases and J lost 4 bases. Germline loops: CDR1 WSHSY, CDR2 SAAADI. CDR3 loop: CARRTGATGELFF. The CDR3 DNA follows: TGCGCCAGGAGGACAGGGGCCACCGGGGAGCTGTTTTTT.

This clone was seen many times. The chain joins TRBV2 to TRBJ2-4; 7 bases line up with TRBD1. CDR3 size: 11 residues. Germline V gene lookup returns CDR1 SNHLY and CDR2 FYNNEI. J was trimmed by 10 bases and V by 8 bases; bases with no gene match: 5. This CDR3 is CASQTGVIQYF. CDR3 DNA: TGTGCCAGCCAAACAGGGGTTATTCAGTACTTC.

The chain has TRBV7-9 and TRBJ2-6; perhaps TRBD2 as D (5 bases). The CDR3 is 18 residues long. With 5 bases removed from V and 0 bases from J, the gap between germline ends came to 17 bases. In germline, CDR1 is SEHNR, CDR2 FQNEAQ (reference sequence). CDR3 coding DNA: TGTGCCAGCAGCCGCGGGTTCCAGTCGGTCTCTGGGGCCAACGTCCTGACTTTC. Its protein is CASSRGFQSVSGANVLTF.

This chain uses TRBV7-2 with TRBJ1-1; the D is unclear. The CDR3 runs to 16 residues. Looked up from germline, CDR1 is SGHTA and CDR2 is FQGNSA. The V and J ends lost 0 bases and 1 base respectively, with 12 bases between them. DNA of the CDR3: TGTGCCAGCAGCTTAGCGTTTGCAGGAAGGAACACTGAAGCTTTCTTT. The encoded protein is CASSLAFAGRNTEAFF. The variable domain in full, with the rest retrieved from reference TRBV7-2 and TRBJ1-1, is GAGVSQSPSNKVTEKGKDVELRCDPISGHTALYWYRQSLGQGLEFLIYFQGNSAPDKSGLPSDRFSAERTGGSVSTLTIQRTQQEDSAVYLCASSLAFAGRNTEAFFGQGTRLTVV.

The rearrangement uses TRBV6-4 and TRBJ1-6; tentatively, D is TRBD1 (6 bases). CDR3 length: 13 amino acids. Germline values: CDR1 MRHNA, CDR2 SNTAGT. Trimming removed 2 bases from V and 10 bases from J, with 9 bases in between. The CDR3 protein is CASSDGGSSPLHF. CDR3 coding DNA: TGTGCCAGCAGTGACGGGGGCAGCTCACCCCTCCACTTT.

V and J are TRBV2 and TRBJ1-6; TRBD1 aligns across 7 bases. The CDR3 is made up of 13 amino acids. Germline assignment: CDR1 SNHLY and CDR2 FYNNEI. The junction had 1 base not matched to a gene; V was cut back by 3 bases and J by 8 bases. CDR3 in DNA: TGTGCCAGCAGTGACAGGGGGGATTCACCCCTCCACTTT. Residues: CASSDRGDSPLHF.

J is TRBJ2-3 and V is TRBV9; perhaps TRBD1 as D (6 bases). The CDR3 sequence is 15 residues long. The V end lost 0 bases, the J end lost 2 bases, and 10 bases lay between the germline ends. CDR1 is SGDLS and CDR2 is YYNGEE in the germline V gene. The CDR3 DNA reads as TGTGCCAGCAGCGTAGGTGGGACAAACACAGATACGCAGTATTTT. Amino acids: CASSVGGTNTDTQYF.

This clone was seen a handful of times. The chain joins TRBV7-9 to TRBJ2-2; unclear D gene. Trimming took 5 bases from V and 0 from J, leaving 13 bases between them. CDR3 length equals 16 residues. CDR1 and CDR2 from the germline V gene are SEHNR and FQNEAQ (reference sequence). CDR3 residues: CASSPMASANTGELFF. The CDR3 DNA is TGTGCCAGCAGCCCAATGGCCAGCGCGAACACCGGGGAGCTGTTTTTT.

The chain employs TRBV18 and TRBJ2-3; TRBD1 or TRBD2 may be the D gene (5 bases each). CDR3 size: 15 residues. The germline V and J ends were trimmed by 8 bases and 0 bases, with 15 bases remaining between them. From germline, CDR1 is KGHSH and CDR2 LQKENI. This chain's CDR3 is CASPVGDLSTDTQYF. In DNA form, the CDR3 reads TGTGCCAGCCCCGTCGGGGACCTAAGCACAGATACGCAGTATTTT. The variable domain in full, completed from reference TRBV18 and TRBJ2-3, reads NAGVMQNPRHLVRRRGQEARLRCSPMKGHSHVYWYRQLPEEGLKFMVYLQKENIIDESGMPKERFSAEFPKEGPSILRIQQVVRGDSAAYFCASPVGDLSTDTQYFGPGTRLTVL.

V and J are TRBV10-3 and TRBJ1-2; 7 bases align to TRBD1. This CDR3 comprises 14 residues. Germline V CDR1 and CDR2: ENHRY, SYGVKD. The V gene end was trimmed by 3 bases and the J gene end by 6 bases; junction bases not matched to a gene: 7. Here the CDR3 DNA reads TGTGCCATCAGTGACTCCCAGACAGGGCATGGCTACACCTTC. Translation gives CAISDSQTGHGYTF.

This clone came up a few times. The genes are TRBV10-2 and TRBJ2-7; TRBD1 matches 7 bases. The germline V gene encodes CDR1 WSHSY and CDR2 SAAADI. This CDR3 region has 13 residues. J lost 2 bases, V lost 10 bases, and 8 bases had no gene match. CDR3 DNA sequence: TGCGCCACTAGGGCGACAGGGACCTACGAGCAGTACTTC. Its translation is CATRATGTYEQYF.

V usage is TRBV30 and J usage is TRBJ1-1, with 8 nucleotides matching TRBD1. The germline gives CDR1 GTSNPN, CDR2 SVGIG (reference sequence). V dropped 5 bases and J dropped 4; count of bases not matched to a gene: 6. The CDR3 is made up of 13 amino acids. CDR3 nucleotides: TGTGCCTGGGGACAGGGAAGGAGCACTGAAGCTTTCTTT. Translation gives CAWGQGRSTEAFF.

The chain is built from TRBV9 and TRBJ2-3, with D maybe TRBD1 (5 bases). Germline V gene lookup returns CDR1 SGDLS and CDR2 YYNGEE. The CDR3 totals 14 residues. V dropped 2 bases and J dropped 2 bases, with 9 bases sitting between them. In nucleotides, the CDR3 is TGTGCCAGCAGCGTGGACACATCCACAGATACGCAGTATTTT. Translation: CASSVDTSTDTQYF.

The chain uses TRBV7-9 and TRBJ2-3, with D possibly being TRBD1 (5 bases). The CDR3 has 15 residues. Trimming cost V 8 bases and J 3 bases, with 18 bases left between them. Germline assignment: CDR1 SEHNR and CDR2 FQNEAQ (reference sequence). The DNA of the CDR3 is TGTGCCAGCGACAGCTTCCTATCAGGGACAGATACGCAGTATTTT. This gives the protein CASDSFLSGTDTQYF.

This chain uses TRBV5-1 with TRBJ1-1; D is undetermined. V was clipped by 0 bases and J by 0 bases, with 15 bases between them. The CDR3 is 17 amino acids. Germline-derived CDR1 and CDR2 are SGHRS and YFSETQ. The CDR3 DNA follows: TGCGCCAGCAGCTTGGGGAGACGGCCGCCCCTGAACACTGAAGCTTTCTTT. Translation: CASSLGRRPPLNTEAFF.

The V call is TRBV29-1, the J call TRBJ1-2, with 10 bases lining up with TRBD1. Per the germline V gene, CDR1 is SQVTM and CDR2 is ANQGSEA. The CDR3 extends over 12 amino acids. The V gene end was trimmed by 7 bases and the J gene end by 6 bases; junction bases not matched to a gene: 5. Written as DNA, the CDR3 is TGCAGCGCCGTGGGGACAGGGGATGGCTACACCTTC. Translation gives CSAVGTGDGYTF. The complete variable domain, with remaining parts taken from reference TRBV29-1 and TRBJ1-2, reads SAVISQKPSRDICQRGTSLTIQCQVDSQVTMMFWYRQQPGQSLTLIATANQGSEATYESGFVIDKFPISRPNLTFSTLTVSNMSPEDSSIYLCSAVGTGDGYTFGSGTRLTVV.

This rearrangement joins TRBV10-3 to TRBJ2-7; a weak D match, TRBD1 (5 bases). The CDR3 is made up of 14 amino acids. V was trimmed by 0 bases and J by 2 bases, leaving 8 bases between them. Germline V gene sequence: CDR1 ENHRY, CDR2 SYGVKD. The CDR3 nucleotides read TGTGCCATCAGTGAGTCGAGACAGACCTACGAGCAGTACTTC. Protein: CAISESRQTYEQYF.

The chain recombines TRBV6-5 with TRBJ1-4, with a weak D call TRBD1 (6 bases). The CDR3 has 13 residues. Trimming removed 5 bases at V and 14 bases at J, with 18 bases between. The germline V gene has CDR1 MNHEY and CDR2 SVGAGI. DNA of the CDR3: TGTGCCAGCAGTGAAATCAGGGGAATAGGCCTGTTTTTT. Its translation is CASSEIRGIGLFF.

The genes are TRBV30 and TRBJ2-7; 7 nucleotides agree with TRBD2. The germline V gene encodes CDR1 GTSNPN and CDR2 SVGIG (reference sequence). The CDR3 extends over 16 amino acids. V was pared by 0 bases and J by 0 bases, with 8 bases of the junction left unmatched. DNA of the CDR3: TGTGCCTGGAGTGTACTACGGGAGGCGGCCTCCTACGAGCAGTACTTC. Residues: CAWSVLREAASYEQYF.

Turning to this clone: The sample carries other DNA sequences with the same CDR3. The chain has TRBV9 and TRBJ1-4, with a weak D call TRBD1 (5 bases). V lost 0 bases, J lost 5 bases, and 8 bases lay in between. Germline CDR1 reads SGDLS; CDR2 reads YYNGEE. The CDR3 has 14 residues. In DNA, the CDR3 is TGTGCCAGCAGCGTAGGGCAGGGAAATGAAAAACTGTTTTTT. Its protein product is CASSVGQGNEKLFF. The whole variable domain, remainder taken from reference TRBV9 and TRBJ1-4, is DSGVTQTPKHLITATGQRVTLRCSPRSGDLSVYWYQQSLDQGLQFLIQYYNGEERAKGNILERFSAQQFPDLHSELNLSSLELGDSALYFCASSVGQGNEKLFFGSGTQLSVL.